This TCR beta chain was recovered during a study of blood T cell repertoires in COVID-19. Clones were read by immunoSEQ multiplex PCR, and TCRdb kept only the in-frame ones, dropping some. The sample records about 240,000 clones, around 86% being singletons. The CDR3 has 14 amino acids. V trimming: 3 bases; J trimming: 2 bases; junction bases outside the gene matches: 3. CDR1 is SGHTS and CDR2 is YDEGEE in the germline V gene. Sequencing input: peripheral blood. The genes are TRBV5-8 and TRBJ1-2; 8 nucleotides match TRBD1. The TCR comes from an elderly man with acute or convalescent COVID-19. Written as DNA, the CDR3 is TGTGCCAGCAGCTGGACAGGGCCCAACTATGGCTACACCTTC. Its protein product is CASSWTGPNYGYTF.